One sample yielded the 27 T cell receptor beta chains listed below, sequenced in a study of shared clonotypes between healthy human individuals. Some clones are missing from TCRdb's copy, which holds only in-frame ones; the method was immunoSEQ multiplex PCR. This sample has over 1.5 million clones, with approximately 98% found just once. Material for sequencing was naive CD4+ T cells sorted from blood. Specified subset: CD45RA+ positively selected. Source of these receptors: a man aged 25-40 years in good health.

V is TRBV28 and J is TRBJ1-1; TRBD1 agrees at 8 bases. Trimming at V came to 6 bases and at J to 1 base, leaving 4 bases not matched to a gene. Germline V gene data show CDR1 as MDHEN and CDR2 as SYDVKM. The CDR3 runs 14 residues. The CDR3 region has the DNA TGTGCCAGCAGGGCAGGGGGCAGGAACACTGAAGCTTTCTTT. Amino acid sequence: CASRAGGRNTEAFF.

This chain links TRBV5-1 with TRBJ2-2; the match to TRBD1 covers 8 bases. V was pared by 4 bases and J by 3 bases, with 5 bases of the junction left unmatched. The CDR3 totals 15 residues. Germline CDR1 SGHRS, CDR2 YFSETQ. The CDR3 spells CASSQDREYTGELFF. For the CDR3, the DNA is TGCGCCAGCAGCCAGGACAGGGAATACACCGGGGAGCTGTTTTTT.

This clone was observed a single time. The rearrangement uses TRBV9 and TRBJ2-7, with D possibly being TRBD1 or TRBD2 (5 bases each). CDR3 length equals 14 residues. CDR1 and CDR2 from the germline V gene are SGDLS and YYNGEE. V gave up 4 bases and J gave up 3 bases, with 14 bases separating them. The CDR3 sequence: CASSPSGPVYEQYF. Written as DNA, the CDR3 is TGTGCCAGCAGCCCATCGGGACCCGTCTACGAGCAGTACTTC.

This clone occurred once. The same CDR3 also results from other DNA sequences found in this sample. CDR3 residues: CASSPSGGTEAFF. CDR3 sequence (DNA): TGTGCCAGCTCACCCTCAGGGGGGACTGAAGCTTTCTTT. The chain couples TRBV18 to TRBJ1-1; 7 bases line up with TRBD1. This CDR3 contains 13 residues. Germline V gene lookup returns CDR1 KGHSH and CDR2 LQKENI. V was clipped by 3 bases and J by 5 bases; unmatched bases: 3. Together with reference TRBV18 and TRBJ1-1, the CDR3 gives the full variable domain: NAGVMQNPRHLVRRRGQEARLRCSPMKGHSHVYWYRQLPEEGLKFMVYLQKENIIDESGMPKERFSAEFPKEGPSILRIQQVVRGDSAAYFCASSPSGGTEAFFGQGTRLTVV.

This clone was recorded once. This chain links TRBV28 with TRBJ2-3, with a possible D match to TRBD2 (5 bases). V shed 7 bases and J shed 5 bases, with 16 bases lying between them. The germline gives CDR1 MDHEN, CDR2 SYDVKM. CDR3 length: 14 amino acids. The CDR3 protein is CASTLRDGVDTQYF. CDR3 nucleotide sequence: TGTGCCAGCACCCTGCGCGACGGGGTAGATACGCAGTATTTT.

The DNA for the CDR3 is TGTGCCAGCAGTATCTCCGGGGACAGAAGCAATCAGCCCCAGCATTTT. Translated: CASSISGDRSNQPQHF. V and J are TRBV2 and TRBJ1-5; 7 bases match TRBD1. Per the germline V gene, CDR1 is SNHLY and CDR2 is FYNNEI. The CDR3 sequence is 16 residues long. After removal of 5 bases from V and 1 base from J, the junction contained 8 bases not matched to a gene.

The V and J genes are TRBV28 and TRBJ2-6; D tentatively fits TRBD1 or TRBD2 (5 bases each). The CDR3 runs 17 residues. Deletions cut 1 base from V and 0 bases from J, with 10 bases between. Germline V gene data show CDR1 as MDHEN and CDR2 as SYDVKM. The DNA for the CDR3 is TGTGCCAGCAGTTTATCGGGGCTCGGCTCTGGGGCCAACGTCCTGACTTTC. Translation gives CASSLSGLGSGANVLTF.

This chain joins TRBV6-1 and TRBJ1-5; no definite D call. Trimming stripped 4 bases from V and 0 bases from J, with 13 bases between. The CDR3 is 16 residues long. In germline, CDR1 is MNHNS, CDR2 SASEGT. The CDR3 loop is CASSGQGRNSNQPQHF. As DNA, the CDR3 is TGTGCCAGCAGTGGCCAAGGGAGAAATAGCAATCAGCCCCAGCATTTT.

The V and J genes are TRBV27 and TRBJ2-7; D assignment may be TRBD1 or TRBD2 (6 bases each). Trimming removed 3 bases from V and 9 bases from J, with 15 bases in between. The CDR3 sequence is 13 residues long. Germline assignment: CDR1 MNHEY and CDR2 SMNVEV (reference sequence). CDR3 residues: CASSFSGGAAQYF. In nucleotides, the CDR3 is TGTGCCAGCAGTTTTTCCGGGGGCGCCGCGCAGTACTTC.

This clone was recorded once. The chain combines TRBV7-8 with TRBJ2-5; D perhaps matches TRBD2 (6 bases). Germline V gene lookup returns CDR1 SGHVS and CDR2 FQNEAQ. This CDR3 has 18 residues. The germline V and J ends were trimmed by 5 bases and 2 bases, with 24 bases remaining between them. The CDR3 reads CASSPELELSGGQETQYF. For the CDR3, the DNA is TGTGCCAGCAGCCCGGAATTAGAGCTTAGCGGAGGTCAAGAGACCCAGTACTTC.

The rearrangement joins TRBV19 to TRBJ2-1, with 9 bases identical to TRBD1. Germline loops: CDR1 LNHDA, CDR2 SQIVND (reference sequence). The CDR3 consists of 16 residues. V dropped 4 bases and J dropped 3; count of bases not matched to a gene: 7. The CDR3 here is CASSTGGTGFYNEQFF. Written as DNA, the CDR3 is TGTGCCAGTAGTACCGGAGGGACAGGGTTCTACAATGAGCAGTTCTTC.

This clone has a single count. At the DNA level, this CDR3 is encoded by other sequences in the same sample as well. The chain joins TRBV27 to TRBJ1-2; no definite D call. Trimming cost V 6 bases and J 0 bases, with 11 bases left between them. The CDR3 loop spans 14 amino acids. Looked up from germline, CDR1 is MNHEY and CDR2 is SMNVEV (reference sequence). The CDR3 DNA reads as TGTGCCAGCAGCCGAGACCGAGCTAACTATGGCTACACCTTC. Its translation is CASSRDRANYGYTF.

The chain joins TRBV4-1 to TRBJ1-2; a possible D gene is TRBD1 (6 bases). Between the trimmed V and J ends, which lost 1 base and 5 bases, there was a span of 17 bases. The CDR3 loop spans 16 amino acids. Germline V gene lookup returns CDR1 MGHRA and CDR2 YSYEKL. The CDR3 region is CASSQVLGGEGYGYTF. The CDR3 bases are TGCGCCAGCAGCCAAGTATTAGGGGGTGAGGGGTATGGCTACACCTTC.

The chain links TRBV28 to TRBJ1-2; D gene unclear. The CDR3 has 15 residues. Deletions cut 5 bases from V and 0 bases from J, with 13 bases between. The germline gives CDR1 MDHEN, CDR2 SYDVKM. CDR3 nucleotides: TGTGCCAGCAGTACACGGACGGAAGCTAACTATGGCTACACCTTC. Translating it yields CASSTRTEANYGYTF.

In DNA, the CDR3 is TGTGCCAGCAGTTTAAGGACACCGAATGGCTACACCTTC. It yields the protein CASSLRTPNGYTF. The V gene is TRBV28, the J gene TRBJ1-2; TRBD1 might be the D (5 bases). Trimming left V 2 bases short and J 6 bases short, with 10 bases between. The CDR3 is 13 residues long. Per the germline V gene, CDR1 is MDHEN and CDR2 is SYDVKM.

This clone has a single count. Germline is not matched at one junction end, which may reflect a read error. The rearrangement links TRBV5-8 to TRBJ2-1; D possibly corresponds to TRBD1 (6 bases). The CDR3 covers 14 residues. Germline V gene lookup returns CDR1 SGHTS and CDR2 YDEGEE. For the CDR3, the DNA is TGTACCAGCAGCCGGACAGCAACCTACAATGAGCAGTTCTTC. Its translation: CTSSRTATYNEQFF.

The V and J genes are TRBV27 and TRBJ2-3, with D possibly being TRBD2 (5 bases). The CDR3 runs to 13 residues. Germline assignment: CDR1 MNHEY and CDR2 SMNVEV (reference sequence). The germline V and J ends were trimmed by 7 bases and 3 bases, with 11 bases remaining between them. As DNA, the CDR3 is TGTGCCAGCAAGCGGACGGGGACAGATACGCAGTATTTT. Translating it yields CASKRTGTDTQYF.

The chain is built from TRBV5-4 and TRBJ1-2, with 12 nucleotides matching TRBD1. The junction had 13 bases not matched to a gene; V was cut back by 3 bases and J by 4 bases. The germline V gene has CDR1 SGHNT and CDR2 YYREEE (reference sequence). The CDR3 extends over 18 amino acids. This CDR3 reads CASSWPAKGQGASYGYTF. As DNA, the CDR3 is TGTGCCAGCAGCTGGCCCGCCAAGGGACAGGGGGCTTCCTATGGCTACACCTTC.

The chain carries TRBV30 and TRBJ1-1, with no clear D. The germline CDR1 and CDR2 sequences are GTSNPN and SVGIG (reference sequence). V shed 4 bases and J shed 4 bases, with 10 bases lying between them. The CDR3 is 12 residues long. In DNA, the CDR3 is TGTGCCTGGAATGGTGGCCCCACTGAAGCTTTCTTT. It specifies CAWNGGPTEAFF.

J is TRBJ2-4 and V is TRBV6-5; D not certain. The CDR3 is 14 amino acids. Germline V gene lookup returns CDR1 MNHEY and CDR2 SVGAGI. Between the trimmed V and J ends, which lost 2 bases and 0 bases, there was a span of 5 bases. The CDR3 DNA reads as TGTGCCAGCAGTTACCTCCGAGCCAAAAACATTCAGTACTTC. Translation: CASSYLRAKNIQYF.

The rearrangement joins TRBV5-6 to TRBJ1-2; tentatively, D is TRBD1 (5 bases). The V gene's germline CDR1 is SGHDT and CDR2 YYEEEE. The CDR3 contains 16 residues. Deletions cut 0 bases from V and 8 bases from J, with 20 bases between. This CDR3 reads CASSLGVVGANGGYTF. In nucleotides, the CDR3 is TGTGCCAGCAGCTTGGGTGTAGTCGGGGCTAATGGGGGCTACACCTTC.

The V call is TRBV5-1, the J call TRBJ2-5; weak D call: TRBD1 (5 bases). Germline V gene data show CDR1 as SGHRS and CDR2 as YFSETQ. The CDR3 spans 14 residues. Trimming removed 3 bases from V and 5 bases from J, with 14 bases in between. CDR3 nucleotides: TGCGCCAGCAGCTCTTACCAGGGCATGGAGACCCAGTACTTC. As protein: CASSSYQGMETQYF.

This chain joins TRBV29-1 and TRBJ2-1; the match to TRBD1 covers 7 bases. The junction had 6 bases not matched to a gene; V was cut back by 6 bases and J by 4 bases. The germline V gene encodes CDR1 SQVTM and CDR2 ANQGSEA. The CDR3 contains 13 residues. The CDR3 region is CSVRGQTYNEQFF. The CDR3 coding sequence is TGCAGCGTCAGGGGACAGACTTACAATGAGCAGTTCTTC.

A single count supports this clone. J is TRBJ2-7 and V is TRBV25-1; 7 bases agree with TRBD1. The germline gives CDR1 MGHDK, CDR2 SYGVNS. With 3 bases clipped from V and 2 bases from J, the junction kept 13 bases outside the gene matches. The CDR3 covers 17 residues. The CDR3 spells CASSESRGGVRPYEQYF. In nucleotides, the CDR3 is TGTGCCAGCAGTGAGTCTAGAGGGGGCGTACGTCCCTACGAGCAGTACTTC.

The rearrangement links TRBV6-1 to TRBJ2-1; D remains unclear. The germline CDR1 and CDR2 sequences are MNHNS and SASEGT. Trimming left V 5 bases short and J 6 bases short, with 5 bases between. This CDR3 contains 11 residues. The CDR3 loop is CASSPSNEQFF. The CDR3 coding sequence is TGTGCCAGCAGTCCGAGCAATGAGCAGTTCTTC.

The table lists this clone with a count of one. The genes are TRBV7-8 and TRBJ2-7, with D possibly being TRBD2 (5 bases). This CDR3 contains 13 residues. Trimming cost V 1 base and J 2 bases, with 6 bases left between them. In germline, CDR1 is SGHVS, CDR2 FQNEAQ. DNA of the CDR3: TGTGCCAGCAGCTTAGTGGGAGCCTACGAGCAGTACTTC. Its translation is CASSLVGAYEQYF.

The V gene is TRBV6-1, the J gene TRBJ2-3, with D maybe TRBD2 (5 bases). From germline, CDR1 is MNHNS and CDR2 SASEGT. V shed 10 bases and J shed 2 bases, with 16 bases lying between them. CDR3 length equals 14 residues. CDR3 sequence (DNA): TGTGCCACCGGACTGGGGAGCCACACAGATACGCAGTATTTT. It specifies CATGLGSHTDTQYF.